Listed below are T cell receptor beta chains from one sample, sequenced in a study of cytomegalovirus exposure and HLA in healthy donors. Profiled with immunoSEQ multiplex PCR; TCRdb holds only in-frame clones, not every one. The listing records about 35,000 clones. Specimen: PBMCs. These receptors were collected from a man in his forties in good health and CMV-seronegative. Both conserved end residues are part of each CDR3. The D gene is left open where the match is weak.

J	D	V	DNA	CDR3
TRBJ1-1	-	TRBV9	TGTGCCAGCAGCGTAGTCCTTAGGGGGAACACTGAAGCTTTCTTT	CASSVVLRGNTEAFF
TRBJ2-2	TRBD1	TRBV19	TGTGCCAGTAGATCGGGGGCGGGACAGGGGGTTAACGGGGAGCTGTTTTTT	CASRSGAGQGVNGELFF
TRBJ1-1	-	TRBV5-6	TGTGCCAGCAGCTTGTCAGGGGCCCCTTCATACAGTATATTT	CASSLSGAPSYSIF
TRBJ1-1	TRBD1	TRBV4-1	TGCGCCAGCAGCCAACGACAGGGGGTGAACACTGAAGCTTTCTTT	CASSQRQGVNTEAFF
TRBJ1-2	TRBD1	TRBV4-1	TGCGCCAGCAGCCGGGATACAGGGGTTTATGGCTACACCTTC	CASSRDTGVYGYTF
TRBJ2-1	-	TRBV4-1	TGCGCCAGCAGCCCCCCTAGGGGAGGCGACAATGAGCAGTTCTTC	CASSPPRGGDNEQFF
TRBJ1-1	-	TRBV19	TGTGCCAGCCGGCGGGCGGTGAACACTGAAGCTTTCTTT	CASRRAVNTEAFF
TRBJ2-3	-	TRBV7-9	TGTGCCAGCAGCTTAGCCCCGAGCACAGATACGCAGTATTTT	CASSLAPSTDTQYF
TRBJ2-3	-	TRBV10-3	TGTGCCACCGGTGGTGGAGATACGCAGTATTTT	CATGGGDTQYF
TRBJ1-2	-	TRBV25-1	TGTGCCAGCAGTGAAGTCGGGGGGCCGGACTATGGCTACACCTTC	CASSEVGGPDYGYTF